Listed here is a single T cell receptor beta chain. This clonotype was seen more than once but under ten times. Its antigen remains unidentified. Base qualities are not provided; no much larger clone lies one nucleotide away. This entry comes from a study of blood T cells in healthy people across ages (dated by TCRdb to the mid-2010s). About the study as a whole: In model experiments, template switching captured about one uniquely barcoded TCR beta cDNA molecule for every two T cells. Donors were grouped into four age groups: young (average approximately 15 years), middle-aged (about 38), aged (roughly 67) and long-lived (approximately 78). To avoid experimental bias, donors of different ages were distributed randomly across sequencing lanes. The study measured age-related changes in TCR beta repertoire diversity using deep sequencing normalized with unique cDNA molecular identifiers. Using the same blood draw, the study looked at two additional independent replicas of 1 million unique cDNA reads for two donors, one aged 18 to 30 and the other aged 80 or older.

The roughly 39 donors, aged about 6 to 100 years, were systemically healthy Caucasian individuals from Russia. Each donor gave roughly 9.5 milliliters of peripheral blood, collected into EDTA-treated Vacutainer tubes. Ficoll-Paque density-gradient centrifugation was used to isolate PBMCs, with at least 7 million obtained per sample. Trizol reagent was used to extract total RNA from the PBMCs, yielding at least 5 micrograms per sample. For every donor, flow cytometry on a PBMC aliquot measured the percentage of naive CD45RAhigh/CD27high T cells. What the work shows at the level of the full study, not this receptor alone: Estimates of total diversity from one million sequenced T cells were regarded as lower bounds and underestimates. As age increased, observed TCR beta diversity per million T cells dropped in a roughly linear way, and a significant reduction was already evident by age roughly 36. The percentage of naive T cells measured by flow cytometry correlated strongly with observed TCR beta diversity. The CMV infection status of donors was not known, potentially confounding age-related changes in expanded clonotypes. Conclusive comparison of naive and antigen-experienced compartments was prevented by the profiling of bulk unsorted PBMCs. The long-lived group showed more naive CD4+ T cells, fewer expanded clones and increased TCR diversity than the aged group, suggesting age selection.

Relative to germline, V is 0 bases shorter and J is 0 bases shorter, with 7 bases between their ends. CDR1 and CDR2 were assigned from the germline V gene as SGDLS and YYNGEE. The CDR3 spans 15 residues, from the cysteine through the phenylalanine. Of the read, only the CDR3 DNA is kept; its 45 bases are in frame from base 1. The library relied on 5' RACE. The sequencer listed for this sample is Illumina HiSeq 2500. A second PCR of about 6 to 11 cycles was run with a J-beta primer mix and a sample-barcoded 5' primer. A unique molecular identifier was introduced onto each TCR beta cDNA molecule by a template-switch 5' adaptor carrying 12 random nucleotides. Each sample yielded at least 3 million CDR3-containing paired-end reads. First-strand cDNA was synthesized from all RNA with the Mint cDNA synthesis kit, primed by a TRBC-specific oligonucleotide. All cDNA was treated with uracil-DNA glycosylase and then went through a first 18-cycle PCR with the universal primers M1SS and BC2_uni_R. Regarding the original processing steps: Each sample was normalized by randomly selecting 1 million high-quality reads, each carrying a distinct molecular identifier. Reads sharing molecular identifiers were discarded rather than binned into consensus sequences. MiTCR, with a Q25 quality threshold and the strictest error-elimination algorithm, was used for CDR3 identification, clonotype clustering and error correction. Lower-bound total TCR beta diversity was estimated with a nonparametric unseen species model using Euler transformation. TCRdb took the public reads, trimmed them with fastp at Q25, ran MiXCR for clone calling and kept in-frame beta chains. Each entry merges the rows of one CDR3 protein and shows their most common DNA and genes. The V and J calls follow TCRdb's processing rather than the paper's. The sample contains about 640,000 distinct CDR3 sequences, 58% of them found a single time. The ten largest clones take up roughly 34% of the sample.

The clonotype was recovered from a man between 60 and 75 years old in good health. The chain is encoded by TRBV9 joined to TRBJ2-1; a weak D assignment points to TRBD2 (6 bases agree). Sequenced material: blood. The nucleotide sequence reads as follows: TGTGCCAGCAGCGTAGCGGGGGACTCCTACAATGAGCAGTTCTTC. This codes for CASSVAGDSYNEQFF.